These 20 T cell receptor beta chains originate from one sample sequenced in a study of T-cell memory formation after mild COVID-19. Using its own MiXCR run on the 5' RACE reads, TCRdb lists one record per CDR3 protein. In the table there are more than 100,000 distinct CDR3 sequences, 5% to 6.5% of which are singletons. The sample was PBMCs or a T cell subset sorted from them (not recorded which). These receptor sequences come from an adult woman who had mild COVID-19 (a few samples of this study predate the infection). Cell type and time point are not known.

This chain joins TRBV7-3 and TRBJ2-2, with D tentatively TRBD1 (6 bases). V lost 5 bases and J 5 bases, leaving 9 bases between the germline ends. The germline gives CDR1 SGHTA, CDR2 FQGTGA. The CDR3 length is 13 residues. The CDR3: CASSHQGTGELFF. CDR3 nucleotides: TGTGCCAGCAGCCACCAGGGGACCGGGGAGCTGTTTTTT.

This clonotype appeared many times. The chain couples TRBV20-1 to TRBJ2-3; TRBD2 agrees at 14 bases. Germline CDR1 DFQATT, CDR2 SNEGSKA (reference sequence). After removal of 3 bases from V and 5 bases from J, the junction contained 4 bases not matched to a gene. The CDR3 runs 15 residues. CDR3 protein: CSARFGTSGRDTQYF. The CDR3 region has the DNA TGCAGTGCTAGGTTCGGGACTAGCGGGAGAGATACGCAGTATTTT.

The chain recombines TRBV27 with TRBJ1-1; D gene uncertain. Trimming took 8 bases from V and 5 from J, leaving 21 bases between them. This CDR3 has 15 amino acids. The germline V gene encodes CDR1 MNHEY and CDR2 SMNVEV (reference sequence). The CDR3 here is CASSSPTRKLTEAFF. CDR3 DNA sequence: TGTGCCAGCTCCTCCCCGACCCGAAAACTAACTGAAGCTTTCTTT.

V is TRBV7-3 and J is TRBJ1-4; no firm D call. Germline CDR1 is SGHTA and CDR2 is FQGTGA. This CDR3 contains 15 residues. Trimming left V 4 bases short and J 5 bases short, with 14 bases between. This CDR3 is CASSSSGRENEKLFF. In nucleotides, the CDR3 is TGTGCCAGCAGCTCCTCCGGGAGAGAAAATGAAAAACTGTTTTTT.

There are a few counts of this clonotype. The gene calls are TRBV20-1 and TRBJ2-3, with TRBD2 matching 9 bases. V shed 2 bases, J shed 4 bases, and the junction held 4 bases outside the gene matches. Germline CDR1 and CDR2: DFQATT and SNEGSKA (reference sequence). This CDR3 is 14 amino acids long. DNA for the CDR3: TGCAGTGCTAGACTAGCGGGAATGGCAGATACGCAGTATTTT. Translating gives CSARLAGMADTQYF.

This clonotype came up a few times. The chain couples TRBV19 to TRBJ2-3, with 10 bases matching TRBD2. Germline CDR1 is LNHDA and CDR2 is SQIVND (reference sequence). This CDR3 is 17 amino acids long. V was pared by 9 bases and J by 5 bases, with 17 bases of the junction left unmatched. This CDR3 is CASSPLAGVVGGDTQYF. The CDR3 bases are TGTGCCAGCTCCCCCCTAGCGGGAGTAGTCGGTGGAGATACGCAGTATTTT.

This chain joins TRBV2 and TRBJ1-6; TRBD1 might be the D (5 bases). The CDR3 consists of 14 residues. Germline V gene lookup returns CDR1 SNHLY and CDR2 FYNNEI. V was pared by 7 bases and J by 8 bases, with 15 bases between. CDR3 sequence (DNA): TGTGCCAGCACTTCCGGGACGACTTATTCACCCCTCCACTTT. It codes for CASTSGTTYSPLHF.

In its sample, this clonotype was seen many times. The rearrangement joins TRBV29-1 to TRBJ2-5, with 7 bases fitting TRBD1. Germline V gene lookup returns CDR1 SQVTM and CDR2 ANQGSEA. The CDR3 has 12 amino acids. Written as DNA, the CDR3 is TGCAGTGGGGGACAGATTAAAGAGACCCAGTACTTC. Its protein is CSGGQIKETQYF.

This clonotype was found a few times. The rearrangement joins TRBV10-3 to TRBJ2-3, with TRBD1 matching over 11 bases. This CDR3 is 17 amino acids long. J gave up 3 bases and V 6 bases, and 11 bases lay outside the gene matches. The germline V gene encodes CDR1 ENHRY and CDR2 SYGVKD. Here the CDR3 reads CAIRMGSGTGGTDTQYF. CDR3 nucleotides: TGTGCCATCAGAATGGGATCCGGGACAGGGGGGACAGATACGCAGTATTTT.

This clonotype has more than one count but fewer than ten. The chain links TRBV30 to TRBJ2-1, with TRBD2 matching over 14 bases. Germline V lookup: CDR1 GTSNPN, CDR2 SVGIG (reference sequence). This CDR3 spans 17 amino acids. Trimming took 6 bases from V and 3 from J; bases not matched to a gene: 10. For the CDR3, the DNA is TGTGCCTGCGAACCGGGACTAGCGGGAGCCAACTACAATGAGCAGTTCTTC. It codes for CACEPGLAGANYNEQFF. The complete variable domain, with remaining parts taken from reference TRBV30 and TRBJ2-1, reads SQTIHQWPATLVQPVGSPLSLECTVEGTSNPNLYWYRQAAGRGLQLLFYSVGIGQISSEVPQNLSASRPQDRQFILSSKKLLLSDSGFYLCACEPGLAGANYNEQFFGPGTRLTVL.

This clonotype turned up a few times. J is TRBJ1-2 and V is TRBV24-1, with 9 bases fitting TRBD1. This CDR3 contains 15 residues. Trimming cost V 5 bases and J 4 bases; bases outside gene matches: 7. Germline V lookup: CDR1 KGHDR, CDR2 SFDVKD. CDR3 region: CATSALDRGVYGYTF. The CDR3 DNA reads TGTGCCACCAGTGCCCTGGACAGGGGTGTCTATGGCTACACCTTC.

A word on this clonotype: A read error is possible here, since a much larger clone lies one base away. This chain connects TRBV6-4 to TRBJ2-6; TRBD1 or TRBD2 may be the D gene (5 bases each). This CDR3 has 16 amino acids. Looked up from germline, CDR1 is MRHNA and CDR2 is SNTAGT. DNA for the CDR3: TGTGCCAGCAGTGAAAATCCTAGCTCTGGGGCCAACGTCCTGAATTTC. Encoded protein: CASSENPSSGANVLNF.

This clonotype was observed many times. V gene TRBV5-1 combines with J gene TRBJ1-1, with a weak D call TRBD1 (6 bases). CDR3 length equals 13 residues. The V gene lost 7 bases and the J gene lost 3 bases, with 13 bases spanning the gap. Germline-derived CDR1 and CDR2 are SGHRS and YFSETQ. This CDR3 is CASSRGRDTEAFF. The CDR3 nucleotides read TGCGCCAGCTCAAGGGGGAGGGACACTGAAGCTTTCTTT.

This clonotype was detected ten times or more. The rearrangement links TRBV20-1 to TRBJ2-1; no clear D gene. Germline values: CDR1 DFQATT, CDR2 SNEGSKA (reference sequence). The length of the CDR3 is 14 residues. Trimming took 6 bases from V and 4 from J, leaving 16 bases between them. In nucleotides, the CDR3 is TGCAGTGCGAAGAAGTCGTGGGGATACAATGAGCAGTTCTTC. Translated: CSAKKSWGYNEQFF.

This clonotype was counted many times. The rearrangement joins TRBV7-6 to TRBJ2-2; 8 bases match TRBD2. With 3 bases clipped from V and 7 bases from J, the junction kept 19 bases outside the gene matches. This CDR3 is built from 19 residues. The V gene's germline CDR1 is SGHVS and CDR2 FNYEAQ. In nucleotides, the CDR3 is TGTGCCAGCAGCTTCGATCTGGGGAGACGGGAGGGCCGAGGCGGGGAGCTGTTTTTT. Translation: CASSFDLGRREGRGGELFF.

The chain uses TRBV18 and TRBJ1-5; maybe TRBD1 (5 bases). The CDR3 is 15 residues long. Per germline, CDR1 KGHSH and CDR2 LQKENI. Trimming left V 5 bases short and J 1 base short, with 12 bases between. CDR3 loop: CASSATWDSNQPQHF. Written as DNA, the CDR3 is TGTGCCAGCTCAGCCACATGGGACAGCAATCAGCCCCAGCATTTT.

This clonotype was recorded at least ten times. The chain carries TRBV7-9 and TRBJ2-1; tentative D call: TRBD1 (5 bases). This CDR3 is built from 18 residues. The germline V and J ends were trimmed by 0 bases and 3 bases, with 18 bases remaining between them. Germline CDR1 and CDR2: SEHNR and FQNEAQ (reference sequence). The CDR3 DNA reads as TGTGCCAGCAGCTTAGCACCACTAAACTGGGGCTACTACAATGAGCAGTTCTTC. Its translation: CASSLAPLNWGYYNEQFF.

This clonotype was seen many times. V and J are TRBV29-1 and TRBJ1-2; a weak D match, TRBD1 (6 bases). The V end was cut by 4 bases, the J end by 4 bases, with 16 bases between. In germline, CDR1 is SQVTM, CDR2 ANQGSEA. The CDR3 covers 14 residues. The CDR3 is CSVGHNRDGYGYTF. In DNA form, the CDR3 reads TGCAGCGTTGGACACAACAGGGACGGCTATGGCTACACCTTC.

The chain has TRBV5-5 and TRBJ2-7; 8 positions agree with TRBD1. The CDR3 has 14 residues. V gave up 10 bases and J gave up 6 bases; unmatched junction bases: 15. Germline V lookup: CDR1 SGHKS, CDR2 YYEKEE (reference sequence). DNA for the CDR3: TGTGCCTGTACTCCGGAGGACAGGGCGGGCGAGCAGTACTTC. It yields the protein CACTPEDRAGEQYF.

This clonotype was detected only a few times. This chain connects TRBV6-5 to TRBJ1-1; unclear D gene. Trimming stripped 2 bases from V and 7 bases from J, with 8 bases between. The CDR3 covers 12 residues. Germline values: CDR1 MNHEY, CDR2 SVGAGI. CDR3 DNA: TGTGCCAGCAGTTACCCATCAGGTGAAGCTTTCTTT. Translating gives CASSYPSGEAFF.